One and the same sample provided the 11 T cell receptor beta chains below, sequenced in a study of blood T cell repertoires in COVID-19. Sequencing was performed with immunoSEQ multiplex PCR; in TCRdb, only in-frame clones are kept and a portion is missing. The sample comprises roughly 40,000 clones, around 85% of which are singletons, and over 5% rests with the top ten. Sequenced material: peripheral blood. All receptors come from a man aged 40-49 years with active COVID-19.

V gene TRBV7-8 combines with J gene TRBJ2-7; 8 bases agree with TRBD2. J lost 1 base, V lost 5 bases, and 10 bases had no gene match. The V gene's germline CDR1 is SGHVS and CDR2 FQNEAQ. The CDR3 totals 16 residues. CDR3 loop: CASSPTRLATSYEQYF. Written as DNA, the CDR3 is TGTGCCAGCAGCCCTACCCGACTAGCGACATCCTACGAGCAGTACTTC.

The rearrangement joins TRBV24-1 to TRBJ2-7; 7 bases align to TRBD1. CDR3 size: 15 residues. The germline CDR1 and CDR2 sequences are KGHDR and SFDVKD. The ends lost 3 bases at V and 3 bases at J; junction bases unmatched: 7. The CDR3 is CATSDASRGIYEQYF. CDR3 DNA sequence: TGTGCCACCAGTGATGCAAGCAGGGGGATCTACGAGCAGTACTTC.

V gene TRBV29-1 combines with J gene TRBJ1-2; TRBD1 might be the D (6 bases). The CDR3 totals 13 residues. The germline V gene has CDR1 SQVTM and CDR2 ANQGSEA. V was cut by 4 bases and J by 6 bases, with 15 bases left in between. The CDR3 protein is CSVGPREGDGYTF. The CDR3 DNA reads as TGCAGCGTTGGCCCCCGGGAGGGGGATGGCTACACCTTC.

This clone was picked up one time. The V gene is TRBV3-1 (or the pseudogene TRBV3-2), the J gene TRBJ2-7, with 8 bases that match TRBD2. This CDR3 comprises 14 residues. Germline V gene data show CDR1 as LGHDT and CDR2 as YNNKEL (reference sequence). V shed 5 bases, J shed 2 bases, and the junction held 5 bases outside the gene matches. The CDR3 DNA sequence: TGTGCCAGCAGCTATCTCGGGGGGGCCTACGAGCAGTACTTC. It specifies CASSYLGGAYEQYF.

The rearrangement uses TRBV27 and TRBJ2-7, with D perhaps matching TRBD1 (6 bases). Trimming removed 6 bases from V and 3 bases from J, with 15 bases in between. Per the germline V gene, CDR1 is MNHEY and CDR2 is SMNVEV (reference sequence). This CDR3 region has 14 residues. The CDR3 spells CASRDRSEYYEQYF. CDR3 nucleotides: TGTGCCAGCAGAGACAGGAGCGAATACTACGAGCAGTACTTC.

V and J are TRBV27 and TRBJ2-7; 8 nucleotides align to TRBD2. There are 15 residues in the CDR3. CDR1 MNHEY and CDR2 SMNVEV come from the germline V gene (reference sequence). Trimming cost V 4 bases and J 3 bases; bases outside gene matches: 8. CDR3 loop: CASSSQREWGYEQYF. The CDR3 DNA reads as TGTGCCAGCAGTTCCCAGCGGGAGTGGGGCTACGAGCAGTACTTC.

This clone was seen only a few times. The rearrangement links TRBV9 to TRBJ2-7; TRBD1 agrees at 7 bases. The CDR3 spans 15 residues. Germline CDR1 SGDLS, CDR2 YYNGEE. J was trimmed by 3 bases and V by 0 bases; bases with no gene match: 6. The CDR3 reads CASSVGNRDSYEQYF. The CDR3 DNA is TGTGCCAGCAGCGTAGGGAACCGGGACAGCTACGAGCAGTACTTC. Using reference TRBV9 and TRBJ2-7 for the parts outside the CDR3, the full variable domain is DSGVTQTPKHLITATGQRVTLRCSPRSGDLSVYWYQQSLDQGLQFLIQYYNGEERAKGNILERFSAQQFPDLHSELNLSSLELGDSALYFCASSVGNRDSYEQYFGPGTRLTVT.

The chain is built from TRBV5-5 and TRBJ1-2; TRBD1 agrees at 7 bases. The V gene end was trimmed by 4 bases and the J gene end by 6 bases; junction bases not matched to a gene: 15. This CDR3 is built from 16 residues. Germline V lookup: CDR1 SGHKS, CDR2 YYEKEE (reference sequence). This CDR3 reads CASSLNPGQILDGYTF. The CDR3 DNA reads as TGTGCCAGCAGCCTTAACCCGGGACAGATCCTTGATGGCTACACCTTC.

The CDR3 spells CATSRASTYEQYF. The CDR3 DNA is TGTGCCACCAGCAGAGCCTCTACCTACGAGCAGTACTTC. The chain links TRBV15 to TRBJ2-7, with D hard to call. The V end lost 1 base, the J end lost 2 bases, and 6 bases lay between the germline ends. This CDR3 spans 13 amino acids. Germline values: CDR1 LNHNV, CDR2 YYDKDF (reference sequence).

The V and J genes are TRBV5-6 and TRBJ1-1; D possibly corresponds to TRBD1 (6 bases). The ends were cut back, 0 bases at V and 3 bases at J, with 12 bases in the middle. The V gene's germline CDR1 is SGHDT and CDR2 YYEEEE. The CDR3 contains 15 residues. The CDR3 nucleotides read TGTGCCAGCAGCTTGGTTTCAGGACAGTACACTGAAGCTTTCTTT. This encodes CASSLVSGQYTEAFF.

The V and J genes are TRBV28 and TRBJ1-2; D is possibly TRBD1 (6 bases). Germline-derived CDR1 and CDR2 are MDHEN and SYDVKM. V was cut by 5 bases and J by 4 bases, with 14 bases left in between. This CDR3 comprises 14 residues. The CDR3 nucleotides read TGTGCCAGCAGTCCAAAGAGGGGGATCTATGGCTACACCTTC. Protein: CASSPKRGIYGYTF.